The TCR beta chain under discussion was sequenced for a study of blood T cell repertoires in COVID-19 (dated by TCRdb to the early 2020s). For the wider study: The collaborator samples originated in the United States, Italy and Spain and spanned the acute and convalescent phases of COVID-19. Sample metadata almost always included a de-identified subject ID, COVID-19 status, age in years and sex. Where available, HLA class I and class II types were obtained from metadata supplied by the sample provider rather than from assay-based typing. The material from the prospective study consisted of cDNA or gDNA derived from T cells, B-cell-depleted T cells, or PBMCs. The repertoires were released in a freely available public database meant as a resource for research on the immune response to SARS-CoV-2. Deeply sampled blood TCRbeta repertoires from subjects exposed to, actively infected with, or recovered from COVID-19 were included in the dataset. Samples came from the ongoing ImmuneRACE study (first 160 participants) plus 1,254 subjects from 6 global collaborators.

Each collaborating institution followed its own protocols to collect whole blood in K2EDTA tubes. For TCRbeta analysis, collaborator samples were shipped as frozen whole blood, as isolated PBMCs, or as DNA extracted from either sample type. Paper-wide results and their limitations: The quantity of clinical and demographic metadata differed by source and by participant and was supplied without curation.

Taken from cysteine to phenylalanine, the CDR3 has 16 residues. Only the CDR3 region is kept as DNA, spanning 48 bases read in frame from base 1. The V end gives up 3 bases and the J end 2 bases, leaving 2 bases in the junction not matched to a gene. CDR1 and CDR2 were assigned from the germline V gene as KGHDR and SFDVKD. The immunoSEQ Assay, a bias-controlled multiplex PCR, was used to amplify TCRbeta CDR3 regions from genomic DNA. The authors' analysis ran thus. The number of nucleated cells in each sample was estimated by amplification of reference gene primers within the assay. Sequence reads were collapsed and filtered to measure the absolute abundance of every unique TCRbeta CDR3 rearrangement. For each sample, productive Simpson clonality was calculated as the square root of Simpson's diversity index over productive rearrangements. Drawn from immuneACCESS, this table holds only the in-frame rearrangements with V and J called that TCRdb kept. Clones are partly lost; checked studies trace under half to an unresolved V gene and leave the rest unexplained. V and J calls plus clone size are reproduced from that table; the DNA served to infer D and trimming. The sample contains some 150,000 clones, around nine tenths of them found a single time. The top ten clonotypes cover roughly 1.4% of the sample.

With regard to this clone: It has no known antigen specificity. Base qualities are not at hand, and no much larger clone is one base apart.

The chain is encoded by TRBV24-1 joined to TRBJ2-1; the central 11 bases match TRBD2. The receptor's source is a woman aged 60-70 years with acute or convalescent COVID-19. The sequenced material came from peripheral blood. The CDR3 amino acid sequence is: CATSDPSGGPYNEQFF. The DNA sequence is given as TGTGCCACCAGTGATCCTAGCGGGGGGCCCTACAATGAGCAGTTCTTC.